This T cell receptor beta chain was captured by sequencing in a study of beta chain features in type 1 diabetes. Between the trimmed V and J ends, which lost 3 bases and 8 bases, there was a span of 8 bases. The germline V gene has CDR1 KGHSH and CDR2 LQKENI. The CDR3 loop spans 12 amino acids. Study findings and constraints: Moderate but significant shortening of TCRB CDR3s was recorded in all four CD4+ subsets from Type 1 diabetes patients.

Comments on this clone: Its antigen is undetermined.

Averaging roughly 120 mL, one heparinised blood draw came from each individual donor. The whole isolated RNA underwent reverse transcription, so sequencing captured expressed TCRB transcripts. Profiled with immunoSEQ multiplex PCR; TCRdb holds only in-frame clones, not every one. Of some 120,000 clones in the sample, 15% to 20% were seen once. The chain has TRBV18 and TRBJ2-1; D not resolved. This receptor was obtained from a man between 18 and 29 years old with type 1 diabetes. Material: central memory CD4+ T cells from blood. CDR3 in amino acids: CASSPSRYEQFF. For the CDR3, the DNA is TGTGCCAGCTCACCTTCTAGATATGAGCAGTTCTTC.